This entry is about one TCR beta chain. DNA and RNA were both co-extracted from 20-30 mg of bulk tissue that had not been sorted. Sampling of every tumor involved five separate regions. These included the tumor centre. Total RNA (roughly 0.45 ug) served as template for TCR beta cDNA synthesis primed by a constant-region primer. Libraries of TCR beta came from three nested multiplex PCR rounds with slightly modified ARM-PCR. Forward primers for TRBV1-TRBV30 and a C-beta reverse primer served the first two PCR rounds, at roughly 10 cycles each. TCRdb passed the multiplex PCR reads through MiXCR, listing each CDR3 protein once. The sample records tens of thousands of distinct CDR3 sequences, approximately 73% being singletons. Germline V gene lookup returns CDR1 SEHNR and CDR2 FQNEAQ (reference sequence). The CDR3 runs to 19 residues. Unmatched junction bases numbered 18, after V lost 5 bases and J lost 1 base.

The data are from a study of tumor-infiltrating lymphocytes in primary liver carcinoma. The specimen was liver tumor tissue from sampling region 2. This sample's subset: tumor region T2, inferior pole. This TCR derives from a man aged 35 to 55 with primary liver carcinoma and hepatitis B virus infection. The J gene is TRBJ2-3, the V gene TRBV7-9, with 7 bases that match TRBD2. The chain's CDR3 is CASSQNLTGGRIRTDTQYF. CDR3 DNA: TGTGCCAGCAGCCAAAACCTAACGGGAGGACGAATCCGCACAGATACGCAGTATTTT.